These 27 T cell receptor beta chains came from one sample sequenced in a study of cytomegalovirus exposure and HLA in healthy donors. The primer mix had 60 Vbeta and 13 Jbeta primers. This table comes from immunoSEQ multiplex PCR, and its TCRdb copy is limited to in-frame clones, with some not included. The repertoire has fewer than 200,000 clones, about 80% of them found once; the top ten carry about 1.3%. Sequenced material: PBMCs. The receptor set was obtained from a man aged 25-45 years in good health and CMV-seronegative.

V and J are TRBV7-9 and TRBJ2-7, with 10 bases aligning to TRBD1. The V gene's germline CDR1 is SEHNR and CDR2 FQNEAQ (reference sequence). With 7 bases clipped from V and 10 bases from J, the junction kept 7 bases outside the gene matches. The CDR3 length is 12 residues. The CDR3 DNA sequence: TGTGCCAGCACCAAGGACAGGGGGAATCAGTACTTC. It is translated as CASTKDRGNQYF. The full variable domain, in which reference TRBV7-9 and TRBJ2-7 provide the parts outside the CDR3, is DTGVSQNPRHKITKRGQNVTFRCDPISEHNRLYWYRQTLGQGPEFLTYFQNEAQLEKSRLLSDRFSAERPKGSFSTLEIQRTEQGDSAMYLCASTKDRGNQYFGPGTRLTVT.

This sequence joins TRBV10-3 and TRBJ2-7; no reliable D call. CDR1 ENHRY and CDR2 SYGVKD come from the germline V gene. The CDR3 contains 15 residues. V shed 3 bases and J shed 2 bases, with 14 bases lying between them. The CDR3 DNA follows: TGTGCCATCAGTGACCATCAAGGCGGAACCTACGAGCAGTACTTC. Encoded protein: CAISDHQGGTYEQYF.

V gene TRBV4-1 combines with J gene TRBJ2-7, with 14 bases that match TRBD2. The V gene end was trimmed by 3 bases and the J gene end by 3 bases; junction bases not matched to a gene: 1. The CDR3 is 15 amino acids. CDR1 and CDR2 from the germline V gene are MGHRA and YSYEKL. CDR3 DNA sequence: TGCGCCAGCAGCCAGGGGACTAGCGGGGGCTACGAGCAGTACTTC. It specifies CASSQGTSGGYEQYF.

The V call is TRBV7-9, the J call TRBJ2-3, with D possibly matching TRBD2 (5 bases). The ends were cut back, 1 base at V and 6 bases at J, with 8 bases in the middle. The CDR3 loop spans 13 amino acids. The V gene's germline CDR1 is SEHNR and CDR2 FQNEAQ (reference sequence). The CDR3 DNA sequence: TGTGCCAGCAGCTTAGAGCGAGGGGATACGCAGTATTTT. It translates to CASSLERGDTQYF.

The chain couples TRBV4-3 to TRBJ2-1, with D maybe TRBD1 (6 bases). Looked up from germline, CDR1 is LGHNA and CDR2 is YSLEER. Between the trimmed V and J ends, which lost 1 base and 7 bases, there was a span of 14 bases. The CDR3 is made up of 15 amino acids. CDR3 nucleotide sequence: TGCGCCAGCAGCCAAGTCTTACAGGGTCATAATGAGCAGTTCTTC. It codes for CASSQVLQGHNEQFF.

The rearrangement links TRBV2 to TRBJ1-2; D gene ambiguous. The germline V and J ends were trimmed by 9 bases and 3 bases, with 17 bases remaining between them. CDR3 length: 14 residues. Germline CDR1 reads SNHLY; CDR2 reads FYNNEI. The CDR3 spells CARKQPFSDYGYTF. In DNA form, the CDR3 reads TGTGCCAGAAAACAGCCCTTCTCCGACTATGGCTACACCTTC. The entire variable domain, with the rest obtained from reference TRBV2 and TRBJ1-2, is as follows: EPEVTQTPSHQVTQMGQEVILRCVPISNHLYFYWYRQILGQKVEFLVSFYNNEISEKSEIFDDQFSVERPDGSNFTLKIRSTKLEDSAMYFCARKQPFSDYGYTFGSGTRLTVV.

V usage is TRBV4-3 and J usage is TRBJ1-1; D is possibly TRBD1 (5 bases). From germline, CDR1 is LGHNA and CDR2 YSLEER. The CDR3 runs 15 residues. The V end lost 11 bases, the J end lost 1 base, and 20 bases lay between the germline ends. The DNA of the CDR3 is TGCGCCTTCCCTTGGGCACTGGACACGAACACTGAAGCTTTCTTT. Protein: CAFPWALDTNTEAFF.

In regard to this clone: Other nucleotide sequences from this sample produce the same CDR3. The CDR3 DNA reads as TGTGCCAGCAGTTTAGGGGGCGGTTACGAGCAGTACTTC. Protein product: CASSLGGGYEQYF. The rearrangement uses TRBV27 and TRBJ2-7; TRBD1 might be the D (6 bases). V shed 2 bases and J shed 4 bases, with 9 bases lying between them. This CDR3 region has 13 residues. Germline lookup yields CDR1 MNHEY and CDR2 SMNVEV (reference sequence).

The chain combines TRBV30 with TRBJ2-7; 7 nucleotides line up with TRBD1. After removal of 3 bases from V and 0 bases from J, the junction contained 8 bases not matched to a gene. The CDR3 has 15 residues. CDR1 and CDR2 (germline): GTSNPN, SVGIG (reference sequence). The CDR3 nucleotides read TGTGCCTGGAGACCCCCCGGGACAGTCTCCTACGAGCAGTACTTC. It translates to CAWRPPGTVSYEQYF.

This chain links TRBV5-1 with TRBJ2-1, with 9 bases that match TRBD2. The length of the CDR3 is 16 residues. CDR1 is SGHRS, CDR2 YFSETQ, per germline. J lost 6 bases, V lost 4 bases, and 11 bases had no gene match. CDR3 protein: CASSGTVAGASNEQFF. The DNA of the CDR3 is TGCGCCAGCAGCGGAACCGTAGCGGGAGCGAGCAATGAGCAGTTCTTC.

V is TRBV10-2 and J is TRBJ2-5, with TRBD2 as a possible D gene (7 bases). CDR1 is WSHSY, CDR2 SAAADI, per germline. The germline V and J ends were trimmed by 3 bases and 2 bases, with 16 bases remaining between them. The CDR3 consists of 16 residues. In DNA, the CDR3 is TGCGCCAGCAGTGATAGGCGGGGGCTCCCTCAAGAGACCCAGTACTTC. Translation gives CASSDRRGLPQETQYF.

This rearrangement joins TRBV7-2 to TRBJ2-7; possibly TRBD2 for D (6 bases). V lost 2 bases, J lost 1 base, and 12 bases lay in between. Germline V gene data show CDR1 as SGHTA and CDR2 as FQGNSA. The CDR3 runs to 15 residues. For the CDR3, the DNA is TGTGCCAGCAGCTTATTGGAGGGCGGGTCCTACGAGCAGTACTTC. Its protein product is CASSLLEGGSYEQYF.

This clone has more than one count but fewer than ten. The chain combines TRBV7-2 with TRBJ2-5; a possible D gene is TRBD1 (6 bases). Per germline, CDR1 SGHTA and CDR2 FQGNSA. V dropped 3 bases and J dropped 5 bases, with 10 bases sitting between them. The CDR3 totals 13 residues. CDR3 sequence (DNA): TGTGCCAGCAGCTTCCAGGGGTGGGAGACCCAGTACTTC. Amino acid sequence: CASSFQGWETQYF.

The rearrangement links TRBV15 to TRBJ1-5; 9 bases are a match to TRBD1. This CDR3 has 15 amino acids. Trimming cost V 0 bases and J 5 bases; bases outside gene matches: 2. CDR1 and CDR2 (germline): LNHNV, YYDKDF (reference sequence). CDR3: CATSRDRTGDQPQHF. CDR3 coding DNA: TGTGCCACCAGCAGAGACCGGACAGGGGATCAGCCCCAGCATTTT. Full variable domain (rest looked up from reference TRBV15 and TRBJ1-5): DAMVIQNPRYQVTQFGKPVTLSCSQTLNHNVMYWYQQKSSQAPKLLFHYYDKDFNNEADTPDNFQSRRPNTSFCFLDIRSPGLGDTAMYLCATSRDRTGDQPQHFGDGTRLSIL.

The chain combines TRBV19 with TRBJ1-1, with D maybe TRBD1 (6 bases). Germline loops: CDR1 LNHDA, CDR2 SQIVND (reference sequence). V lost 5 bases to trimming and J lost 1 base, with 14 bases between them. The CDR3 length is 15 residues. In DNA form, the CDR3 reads TGTGCCAGTAGTCCGCTGGGACATAGGAACACTGAAGCTTTCTTT. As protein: CASSPLGHRNTEAFF.

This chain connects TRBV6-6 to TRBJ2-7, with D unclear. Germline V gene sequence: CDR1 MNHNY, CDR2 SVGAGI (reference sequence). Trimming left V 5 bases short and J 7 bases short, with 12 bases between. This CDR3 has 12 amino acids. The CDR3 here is CASSQSRLEQYF. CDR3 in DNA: TGTGCCAGCAGTCAATCTAGGCTAGAGCAGTACTTC.

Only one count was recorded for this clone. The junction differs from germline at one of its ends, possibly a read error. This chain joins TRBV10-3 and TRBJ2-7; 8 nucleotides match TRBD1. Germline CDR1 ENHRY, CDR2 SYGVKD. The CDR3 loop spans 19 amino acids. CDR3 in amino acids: CAISEGLAGGIPISYKQYF. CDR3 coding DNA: TGTGCCATCAGTGAGGGTTTGGCAGGGGGCATCCCCATTTCCTACAAGCAGTACTTC.

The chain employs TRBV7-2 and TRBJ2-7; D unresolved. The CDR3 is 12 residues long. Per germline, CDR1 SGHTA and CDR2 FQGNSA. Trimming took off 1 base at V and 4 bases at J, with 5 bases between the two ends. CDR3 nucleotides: TGTGCCAGCAGCTTAGGTTCTTACGAGCAGTACTTC. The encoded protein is CASSLGSYEQYF.

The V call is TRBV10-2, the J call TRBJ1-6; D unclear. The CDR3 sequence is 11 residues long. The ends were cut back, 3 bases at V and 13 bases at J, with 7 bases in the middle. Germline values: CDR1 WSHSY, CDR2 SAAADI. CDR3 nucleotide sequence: TGCGCCAGCAGTGAAGCGGGCCCCCTCCACTTT. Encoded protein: CASSEAGPLHF.

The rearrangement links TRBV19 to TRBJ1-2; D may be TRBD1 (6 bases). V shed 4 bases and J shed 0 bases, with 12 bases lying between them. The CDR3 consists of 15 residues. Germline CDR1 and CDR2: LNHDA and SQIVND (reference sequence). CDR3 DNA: TGTGCCAGTAGTAACCCCGGACAGACTAACTATGGCTACACCTTC. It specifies CASSNPGQTNYGYTF.

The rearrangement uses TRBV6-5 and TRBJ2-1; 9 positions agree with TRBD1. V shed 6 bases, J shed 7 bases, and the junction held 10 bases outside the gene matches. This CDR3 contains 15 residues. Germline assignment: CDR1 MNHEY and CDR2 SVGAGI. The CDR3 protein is CASRAGTGSLNEQFF. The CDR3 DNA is TGTGCCAGCAGGGCCGGGACAGGGTCTTTAAATGAGCAGTTCTTC.

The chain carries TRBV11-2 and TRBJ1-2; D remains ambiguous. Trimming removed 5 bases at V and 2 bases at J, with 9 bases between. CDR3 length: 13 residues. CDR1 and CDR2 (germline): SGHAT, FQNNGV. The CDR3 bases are TGTGCCAGCAGCAGCCGGGGAAACTATGGCTACACCTTC. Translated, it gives CASSSRGNYGYTF. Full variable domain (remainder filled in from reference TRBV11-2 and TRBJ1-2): EAGVAQSPRYKIIEKRQSVAFWCNPISGHATLYWYQQILGQGPKLLIQFQNNGVVDDSQLPKDRFSAERLKGVDSTLKIQPAKLEDSAVYLCASSSRGNYGYTFGSGTRLTVV.

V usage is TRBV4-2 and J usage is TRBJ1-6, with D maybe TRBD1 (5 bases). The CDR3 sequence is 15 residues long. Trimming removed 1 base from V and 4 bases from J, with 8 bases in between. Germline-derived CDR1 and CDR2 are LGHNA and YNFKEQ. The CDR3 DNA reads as TGTGCCAGCAGCCAAGGAGACAGTTATAATTCACCCCTCCACTTT. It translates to CASSQGDSYNSPLHF.

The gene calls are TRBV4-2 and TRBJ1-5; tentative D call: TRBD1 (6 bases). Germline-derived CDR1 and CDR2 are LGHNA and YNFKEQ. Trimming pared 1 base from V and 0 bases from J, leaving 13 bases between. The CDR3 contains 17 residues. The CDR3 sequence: CASSQGQDQNSNQPQHF. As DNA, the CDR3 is TGTGCCAGCAGCCAAGGACAGGACCAAAATAGCAATCAGCCCCAGCATTTT.

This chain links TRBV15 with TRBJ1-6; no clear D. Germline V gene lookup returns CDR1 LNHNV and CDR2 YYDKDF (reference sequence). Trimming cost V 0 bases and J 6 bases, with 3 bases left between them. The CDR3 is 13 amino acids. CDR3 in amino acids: CATSRDSNSPLHF. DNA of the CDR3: TGTGCCACCAGCAGAGACAGTAATTCACCCCTCCACTTT.

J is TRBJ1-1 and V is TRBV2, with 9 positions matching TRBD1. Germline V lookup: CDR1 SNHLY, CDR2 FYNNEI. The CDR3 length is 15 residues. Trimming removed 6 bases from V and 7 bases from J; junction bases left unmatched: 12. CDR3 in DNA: TGTGCCAGCAGGTCACAGGGGGCTGGAGGTATTGAAGCTTTCTTT. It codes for CASRSQGAGGIEAFF.

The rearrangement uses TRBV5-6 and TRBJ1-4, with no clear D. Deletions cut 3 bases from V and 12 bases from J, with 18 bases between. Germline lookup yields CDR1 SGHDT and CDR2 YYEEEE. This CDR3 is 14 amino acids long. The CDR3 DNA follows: TGTGCCAGCAGCTCCTTAGGAGGGAGCGCGCAACTGTTTTTT. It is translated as CASSSLGGSAQLFF.